The 25 T cell receptor beta chains below come from one sample, sequenced in a study of blood T cells in healthy people across ages. A J-beta primer mix and a sample-barcoded 5' primer were used in a second PCR of roughly 6 to 11 cycles. TCRdb fed the 5' RACE reads into MiXCR, producing one record per CDR3 protein. This sample has hundreds of thousands of distinct CDR3 sequences, with 58% found just once. What was sequenced was blood. These receptors originate from a man aged 30 to 39 in good health.

The rearrangement uses TRBV6-5 and TRBJ2-5; a weak D match, TRBD2 (8 bases). TRBJ2-7 matches the DNA end more closely, so the J call is doubtful. Looked up from germline, CDR1 is MNHEY and CDR2 is SVGAGI. The CDR3 loop spans 16 amino acids. CDR3 in DNA: TGTGCCAGCAGTTACTCAGGGGGCGCGGGAGGAAGCGAGCAGTACTTC. It codes for CASSYSGGAGGSEQYF.

The chain carries TRBV5-1 and TRBJ2-2, with 8 bases matching TRBD1. J lost 1 base, V lost 5 bases, and 4 bases had no gene match. In germline, CDR1 is SGHRS, CDR2 YFSETQ. The CDR3 covers 15 residues. The CDR3 coding sequence is TGCGCCAGCAGATACGGACAGGGGAACACCGGGGAGCTGTTTTTT. Amino acids: CASRYGQGNTGELFF.

J is TRBJ2-1 and V is TRBV5-1; 10 bases agree with TRBD2. J lost 4 bases, V lost 2 bases, and 3 bases had no gene match. There are 15 residues in the CDR3. Germline-derived CDR1 and CDR2 are SGHRS and YFSETQ. The CDR3, as DNA: TGCGCCAGCAGCTTACTAGCGGGGTATTACAATGAGCAGTTCTTC. Translating gives CASSLLAGYYNEQFF.

The genes are TRBV7-9 and TRBJ2-7, with TRBD1 matching 7 bases. The CDR3 is made up of 15 amino acids. V gave up 2 bases and J gave up 2 bases; unmatched junction bases: 6. Germline lookup yields CDR1 SEHNR and CDR2 FQNEAQ (reference sequence). Here the CDR3 reads CASSLFRDSPYEQYF. DNA for the CDR3: TGTGCCAGCAGCTTATTCCGGGACAGCCCCTACGAGCAGTACTTC.

The CDR3 protein is CASHGQGAAFF. The CDR3 nucleotides read TGTGCCAGCCACGGGCAGGGGGCCGCTTTCTTT. V usage is TRBV25-1 and J usage is TRBJ1-1; TRBD1 agrees at 8 bases. From germline, CDR1 is MGHDK and CDR2 SYGVNS. V lost 8 bases, J lost 11 bases, and 7 bases stayed unmatched. This CDR3 region has 11 residues.

This sequence joins TRBV24-1 and TRBJ1-2; no clear D gene. Looked up from germline, CDR1 is KGHDR and CDR2 is SFDVKD. V lost 4 bases and J lost 1, with 12 bases in between. The CDR3 is 15 amino acids. For the CDR3, the DNA is TGTGCCACCAGTGACCCCAACACTGTTAACTATGGCTACACCTTC. Encoded protein: CATSDPNTVNYGYTF.

The chain is built from TRBV27 and TRBJ1-1, with a possible D match to TRBD1 (5 bases). Trimming removed 7 bases from V and 4 bases from J, with 19 bases in between. The CDR3 is made up of 15 amino acids. CDR1 is MNHEY, CDR2 SMNVEV, per germline (reference sequence). The CDR3 here is CASTPTGAGSTEAFF. Here the CDR3 DNA reads TGTGCCAGCACACCAACCGGGGCCGGGAGCACTGAAGCTTTCTTT.

A few counts support this clonotype. The chain employs TRBV27 and TRBJ2-1; a possible D gene is TRBD1 (6 bases). The ends were cut back, 5 bases at V and 8 bases at J, with 16 bases in the middle. Germline CDR1 MNHEY, CDR2 SMNVEV (reference sequence). The length of the CDR3 is 14 residues. The CDR3 region has the DNA TGTGCCAGCAGTGTTACTGTGGGGGCATATGAGCAGTTCTTC. Amino acid sequence: CASSVTVGAYEQFF.

This clonotype was observed a few times. The chain uses TRBV25-1 and TRBJ2-5; D is undetermined. The J call is uncertain, as TRBJ2-7 better fits the DNA end. Germline assignment: CDR1 MGHDK and CDR2 SYGVNS. The CDR3 has 15 residues. CDR3 bases: TGTGCCAGCTCCTCTGGCGTTCTAGAGGTCCACGAGCAGTACTTC. This translates into CASSSGVLEVHEQYF.

The rearrangement uses TRBV5-1 and TRBJ2-2, with D maybe TRBD2 (6 bases). Germline V gene data show CDR1 as SGHRS and CDR2 as YFSETQ. This CDR3 is 15 amino acids long. Trimming stripped 4 bases from V and 2 bases from J, with 12 bases between. This chain's CDR3 is CASSPGDRNTGELFF. For the CDR3, the DNA is TGCGCCAGCAGCCCGGGGGACCGCAACACCGGGGAGCTGTTTTTT.

Points on this clonotype: Given the absence of the conserved phenylalanine or tryptophan at the CDR3 end, a read error is likely. The gene calls are TRBV29-1 and TRBJ2-1; no clear D. CDR3 length equals 13 residues. The ends were cut back, 3 bases at V and 3 bases at J, with 9 bases in the middle. Germline assignment: CDR1 SQVTM and CDR2 ANQGSEA. The CDR3 coding sequence is TGCAGCGTTGATCCCCCTAGCTACAATGAGCAGTTCTTA. The encoded protein is CSVDPPSYNEQFL.

The CDR3 DNA is TGCAGTGCTAGAGATTCCAGGCGGGGTACTGATAGCAATCAGCCCCAGCATTTT. This gives the protein CSARDSRRGTDSNQPQHF. V usage is TRBV20-1 and J usage is TRBJ1-5; D uncertain. The CDR3 sequence is 18 residues long. V was clipped by 0 bases and J by 0 bases, with 18 bases between them. Germline loops: CDR1 DFQATT, CDR2 SNEGSKA (reference sequence).

The J gene is TRBJ2-2, the V gene TRBV20-1; 9 positions agree with TRBD1. The CDR3 has 15 residues. V dropped 3 bases and J dropped 0; count of bases not matched to a gene: 2. Germline CDR1 reads DFQATT; CDR2 reads SNEGSKA (reference sequence). In DNA, the CDR3 is TGCAGTGCTAGGGGGACAGGGTCGAACACCGGGGAGCTGTTTTTT. It codes for CSARGTGSNTGELFF.

About this clonotype: One junction end disagrees with the germline gene, perhaps due to a read error. The V call is TRBV10-3, the J call TRBJ2-1, with no clear D. The germline CDR1 and CDR2 sequences are ENHRY and SYGVKD. The CDR3 contains 14 residues. The DNA of the CDR3 is TGTGCCATCAGTGAGTCTGGCGGATACAATGAGCCGTTCTTC. This encodes CAISESGGYNEPFF.

The chain combines TRBV20-1 with TRBJ2-7; possible D gene TRBD2, 5 bases. From germline, CDR1 is DFQATT and CDR2 SNEGSKA (reference sequence). The ends were cut back, 4 bases at V and 1 base at J, with 11 bases in the middle. CDR3 size: 13 residues. CDR3 sequence: CSATWTLSYEQYF. CDR3 nucleotides: TGCAGTGCTACCTGGACTTTATCCTACGAGCAGTACTTC.

The chain combines TRBV29-1 with TRBJ2-1; tentatively, D is TRBD1 or TRBD2 (5 bases each). Germline CDR1 is SQVTM and CDR2 is ANQGSEA. The CDR3 extends over 14 amino acids. Trimming took off 7 bases at V and 2 bases at J, with 15 bases between the two ends. CDR3 loop: CSGGTPDTYNEQFF. The CDR3 DNA is TGCAGCGGGGGGACCCCTGATACCTACAATGAGCAGTTCTTC.

With regard to this clonotype: A junction boundary mismatches the germline segment, possibly from a read error. V gene TRBV19 combines with J gene TRBJ1-2, with D hard to call. CDR3 size: 14 residues. Germline CDR1 reads LNHDA; CDR2 reads SQIVND (reference sequence). CDR3 nucleotide sequence: TGTGCCAGTAAAGCAGGCTCATCTAACTATGGCTGCACCTTC. Protein: CASKAGSSNYGCTF. Complete variable domain (other parts from reference TRBV19 and TRBJ1-2): DGGITQSPKYLFRKEGQNVTLSCEQNLNHDAMYWYRQDPGQGLRLIYYSQIVNDFQKGDIAEGYSVSREKKESFPLTVTSAQKNPTAFYLCASKAGSSNYGCTFGSGTRLTVV.

This clonotype was found a few times. The chain is built from TRBV7-2 and TRBJ2-1, with 9 bases matching TRBD1. V lost 10 bases, J lost 6 bases, and 13 bases stayed unmatched. The CDR3 sequence is 15 residues long. The germline V gene encodes CDR1 SGHTA and CDR2 FQGNSA. DNA of the CDR3: TGTGCCACCCCCAACCGGACAGGGGTAGGCAATGAGCAGTTCTTC. It translates to CATPNRTGVGNEQFF.

This clonotype was observed a handful of times. V and J are TRBV20-1 and TRBJ2-3, with 11 bases that match TRBD2. V was pared by 4 bases and J by 0 bases, with 12 bases of the junction left unmatched. CDR3 length equals 18 residues. CDR1 and CDR2 (germline): DFQATT, SNEGSKA (reference sequence). The CDR3 nucleotides are TGCAGTGCTATGGCGGGACTAGCGGAATTCCTTAGCACAGATACGCAGTATTTT. It is translated as CSAMAGLAEFLSTDTQYF.

This clonotype was counted a single time. V gene TRBV14 combines with J gene TRBJ2-5; 7 bases fit TRBD1. Germline values: CDR1 SGHDN, CDR2 FVKESK. The CDR3 runs 18 residues. Germline trimming cut 0 bases from V and 1 base from J; bases unmatched to any gene: 11. As DNA, the CDR3 is TGTGCCAGCAGCCAAGATTGGACAGGCGGATTTTCCCAAGAGACCCAGTACTTC. Amino acid sequence: CASSQDWTGGFSQETQYF.

The genes are TRBV30 and TRBJ2-6; D perhaps matches TRBD1 (6 bases). This CDR3 is 14 amino acids long. Per the germline V gene, CDR1 is GTSNPN and CDR2 is SVGIG (reference sequence). Trimming pared 7 bases from V and 0 bases from J, leaving 10 bases between. The DNA for the CDR3 is TGTGCCTTGACAGGTCCCTCTGGGGCCAACGTCCTGACTTTC. Amino acid sequence: CALTGPSGANVLTF. The complete variable domain, with remaining parts taken from reference TRBV30 and TRBJ2-6, reads SQTIHQWPATLVQPVGSPLSLECTVEGTSNPNLYWYRQAAGRGLQLLFYSVGIGQISSEVPQNLSASRPQDRQFILSSKKLLLSDSGFYLCALTGPSGANVLTFGAGSRLTVL.

As to this clonotype: One junction end disagrees with the germline gene, perhaps due to a read error. The chain couples TRBV5-1 to TRBJ1-4; D gene uncertain. This CDR3 is built from 16 residues. The V gene's germline CDR1 is SGHRS and CDR2 YFSETQ. The chain's CDR3 is CASSLPAGFEPDTRYF. The DNA of the CDR3 is TGCGCCAGCAGCTTGCCCGCGGGGTTTGAACCAGATACGCGGTATTTT.

The V and J genes are TRBV29-1 and TRBJ2-3; perhaps TRBD2 as D (6 bases). V shed 3 bases and J shed 6 bases, with 13 bases lying between them. The CDR3 extends over 13 amino acids. Germline V lookup: CDR1 SQVTM, CDR2 ANQGSEA. CDR3 residues: CSVDLSGGDTQYF. The CDR3 DNA follows: TGCAGCGTTGATCTGTCCGGAGGGGATACGCAGTATTTT.

The chain has TRBV11-2 and TRBJ2-7; D not certain. The DNA end favors TRBJ2-4, so the J call may be wrong. Per the germline V gene, CDR1 is SGHAT and CDR2 is FQNNGV. The CDR3 sequence is 14 residues long. In DNA, the CDR3 is TGTGCCAGCAGCGGACGAGTCGTAGGGAACATTCAGTACTTC. As protein: CASSGRVVGNIQYF.

The V and J genes are TRBV20-1 and TRBJ1-2; D not resolved. Deletions cut 0 bases from V and 4 bases from J, with 12 bases between. The CDR3 is 14 residues long. In germline, CDR1 is DFQATT, CDR2 SNEGSKA (reference sequence). CDR3 protein: CSARDWAGSYGYTF. CDR3 DNA sequence: TGCAGTGCTAGAGATTGGGCCGGGAGCTATGGCTACACCTTC.